Listed here are 20 T cell receptor beta chains from one sample, sequenced in a study of cytomegalovirus exposure and HLA in healthy donors. With 60 Vbeta and 13 Jbeta primers, the PCR was carried out. Assay used: immunoSEQ multiplex PCR; TCRdb lists only in-frame clones, some missing. The sample has roughly 120,000 clones; over 65% are singletons. What was sequenced was PBMCs. Every receptor here comes from a woman in her thirties or forties in good health and CMV-seropositive.

The chain uses TRBV13 and TRBJ2-7, with D possibly being TRBD1 (6 bases). The CDR3 loop spans 13 amino acids. Per germline, CDR1 PRHDT and CDR2 FYEKMQ (reference sequence). V dropped 5 bases and J dropped 6 bases, with 14 bases sitting between them. Here the CDR3 DNA reads TGTGCCAGCAGCGCACAGGCCAGGGGCGAGCAGTACTTC. It encodes CASSAQARGEQYF.

The gene calls are TRBV28 and TRBJ1-2; maybe TRBD1 (6 bases). Germline values: CDR1 MDHEN, CDR2 SYDVKM. Trimming removed 0 bases at V and 4 bases at J, with 15 bases between. This CDR3 contains 16 residues. The CDR3, as DNA: TGTGCCAGCAGTTTATGGGTCAGCGAAGGGGGCTATGGCTACACCTTC. Translation: CASSLWVSEGGYGYTF.

In its sample, this clone was seen a few times. The gene calls are TRBV16 and TRBJ1-5, with 11 bases lining up with TRBD1. V lost 3 bases to trimming and J lost 7 bases; unmatched junction nucleotides: 5. Germline V lookup: CDR1 KGHSY, CDR2 FQNENV. The CDR3 extends over 15 amino acids. Written as DNA, the CDR3 is TGTGCCAGCAGCCACTCCGGGACAGGGGGACAGCCCCAGCATTTT. As protein: CASSHSGTGGQPQHF.

This clone was picked up one time. The chain uses TRBV9 and TRBJ2-5, with unresolved D. The ends were cut back, 0 bases at V and 7 bases at J, with 13 bases in the middle. This CDR3 spans 14 amino acids. The germline V gene has CDR1 SGDLS and CDR2 YYNGEE. The CDR3 DNA reads as TGTGCCAGCAGCGTAGCTGACCGGTCGGGGACCCAGTACTTC. Translation gives CASSVADRSGTQYF.

V usage is TRBV7-3 and J usage is TRBJ2-5; 9 positions agree with TRBD1. The trim removed 7 bases at V and 4 bases at J, leaving 10 bases unmatched. The CDR3 sequence is 15 residues long. Germline V gene sequence: CDR1 SGHTA, CDR2 FQGTGA. CDR3 DNA sequence: TGTGCCAGCAAACCCACAGGGGGCAACCTAGAGACCCAGTACTTC. It translates to CASKPTGGNLETQYF.

The genes are TRBV7-2 and TRBJ1-2; a weak D match, TRBD1 (6 bases). The CDR3 is 11 amino acids. In germline, CDR1 is SGHTA, CDR2 FQGNSA. V was shortened by 5 bases and J by 9 bases, with 10 bases between the two germline ends. The CDR3 DNA follows: TGTGCCAGCAGCGTGGGGGCCAGCTACACCTTC. Residues: CASSVGASYTF.

This chain links TRBV4-1 with TRBJ1-1; the match to TRBD1 covers 7 bases. The CDR3 has 17 residues. Germline lookup yields CDR1 MGHRA and CDR2 YSYEKL. The V segment lost 3 bases and the J segment 1 base; nucleotides outside the gene matches: 11. In DNA form, the CDR3 reads TGCGCCAGCAGCCAGCCATTGGGGACAGCCCGGAACACTGAAGCTTTCTTT. Amino acids: CASSQPLGTARNTEAFF.

The chain is built from TRBV6-1 and TRBJ1-2; no clear D gene. V gave up 0 bases and J gave up 6 bases, with 8 bases separating them. Looked up from germline, CDR1 is MNHNS and CDR2 is SASEGT. The CDR3 has 13 residues. The CDR3 sequence: CASSEAVTNGYTF. The CDR3 DNA follows: TGTGCCAGCAGTGAAGCCGTCACTAATGGCTACACCTTC.

The V gene is TRBV9, the J gene TRBJ2-7, with 8 bases that match TRBD1. CDR1 is SGDLS and CDR2 is YYNGEE in the germline V gene. Trimming took 3 bases from V and 3 from J; bases not matched to a gene: 8. The CDR3 runs 15 residues. This chain's CDR3 is CASSAGQGAGYEQYF. Written as DNA, the CDR3 is TGTGCCAGCAGCGCAGGACAGGGAGCGGGCTACGAGCAGTACTTC.

The chain is built from TRBV27 and TRBJ2-7; TRBD2 agrees at 11 bases. V lost 0 bases to trimming and J lost 2 bases; unmatched junction nucleotides: 3. This CDR3 comprises 16 residues. Germline CDR1 and CDR2: MNHEY and SMNVEV (reference sequence). CDR3 sequence (DNA): TGTGCCAGCAGTTTATCGGTAGCGGGAGGGCCCTACGAGCAGTACTTC. Amino acids: CASSLSVAGGPYEQYF.

The V gene is TRBV14, the J gene TRBJ2-5; perhaps TRBD2 as D (5 bases). The CDR3 covers 16 residues. The V gene lost 1 base and the J gene lost 4 bases, with 16 bases spanning the gap. Germline CDR1 and CDR2: SGHDN and FVKESK. CDR3 region: CASSQVSPTRRETQYF. The CDR3 DNA sequence: TGTGCCAGCAGCCAAGTCAGTCCCACTAGACGAGAGACCCAGTACTTC.

By sample fraction, this clone is medium-sized (0.01 to 0.1%). This rearrangement joins TRBV11-1 to TRBJ2-2; a possible D gene is TRBD1 (6 bases). Germline CDR1 reads SGHAT; CDR2 reads FQDESV (reference sequence). The CDR3 covers 16 residues. Trimming removed 7 bases from V and 4 bases from J, with 19 bases in between. The CDR3 spells CASTPLGTGSTGELFF. CDR3 nucleotide sequence: TGTGCCAGCACCCCTCTGGGAACAGGGAGCACCGGGGAGCTGTTTTTT. Together with reference TRBV11-1 and TRBJ2-2, the CDR3 gives the full variable domain: EAEVAQSPRYKITEKSQAVAFWCDPISGHATLYWYRQILGQGPELLVQFQDESVVDDSQLPKDRFSAERLKGVDSTLKIQPAELGDSAMYLCASTPLGTGSTGELFFGEGSRLTVL.

V and J are TRBV7-2 and TRBJ2-2; D is unclear. Per germline, CDR1 SGHTA and CDR2 FQGNSA. This CDR3 region has 16 residues. Trimming shortened V by 2 bases and J by 0 bases, and 10 bases separated the two germline ends. The CDR3 DNA reads TGTGCCAGCAGCTTATTGCCGGTCGCGAACACCGGGGAGCTGTTTTTT. Amino acids: CASSLLPVANTGELFF.

This clone was counted once. The rearrangement joins TRBV4-1 to TRBJ1-1, with 10 bases lining up with TRBD1. This CDR3 is built from 16 residues. Germline CDR1 MGHRA, CDR2 YSYEKL. The ends lost 1 base at V and 1 base at J; junction bases unmatched: 3. The CDR3 DNA is TGCGCCAGCAGCCAAGGACAGGGGGCCTCGAACACTGAAGCTTTCTTT. It codes for CASSQGQGASNTEAFF.

The rearrangement uses TRBV4-1 and TRBJ1-4; D might be TRBD1 (6 bases). The V gene lost 5 bases and the J gene lost 7 bases, with 14 bases spanning the gap. Germline V gene data show CDR1 as MGHRA and CDR2 as YSYEKL. There are 14 residues in the CDR3. The CDR3 nucleotides read TGCGCCAGCAGCGCGGGGGGCTTGGGTGAAAAACTGTTTTTT. It encodes CASSAGGLGEKLFF.

This clone is a singleton in its sample. The genes are TRBV5-4 and TRBJ2-7; D remains ambiguous. The germline V gene encodes CDR1 SGHNT and CDR2 YYREEE (reference sequence). The CDR3 has 12 residues. Trimming cost V 0 bases and J 7 bases, with 8 bases left between them. CDR3 DNA sequence: TGTGCCAGCAGCTTGGGTACCGGTGAGCAGTACTTC. This encodes CASSLGTGEQYF.

The chain couples TRBV7-9 to TRBJ2-7, with D unclear. The CDR3 sequence is 13 residues long. With 1 base removed from V and 3 bases from J, the gap between germline ends came to 7 bases. The V gene's germline CDR1 is SEHNR and CDR2 FQNEAQ (reference sequence). The CDR3 protein is CASSLERSYEQYF. CDR3 DNA sequence: TGTGCCAGCAGCTTAGAACGGAGCTACGAGCAGTACTTC.

On this clone itself: Other DNA sequences in this sample translate to the same CDR3. This chain uses TRBV19 with TRBJ1-1; D uncertain. The length of the CDR3 is 13 residues. Germline V gives CDR1 LNHDA, CDR2 SQIVND (reference sequence). Trimming cost V 3 bases and J 1 base, with 6 bases left between them. CDR3 residues: CASSIPGNTEAFF. Written as DNA, the CDR3 is TGTGCCAGTAGTATTCCGGGGAACACTGAAGCTTTCTTT.

This clone was recorded only once. The chain employs TRBV7-8 and TRBJ1-6, with D perhaps TRBD1 (5 bases). CDR3 size: 17 residues. The germline V gene encodes CDR1 SGHVS and CDR2 FQNEAQ. The V gene lost 0 bases and the J gene lost 5 bases, with 14 bases spanning the gap. The CDR3 loop is CASSLAFGGTNNSPLHF. In nucleotides, the CDR3 is TGTGCCAGCAGCTTAGCGTTTGGGGGGACCAATAATTCACCCCTCCACTTT.

This sequence joins TRBV18 and TRBJ2-7, with D hard to call. Trimming removed 2 bases at V and 7 bases at J, with 12 bases between. The CDR3 runs to 13 residues. Germline CDR1 and CDR2: KGHSH and LQKENI. The CDR3 DNA reads as TGTGCCAGCTCACCAAGAGACACTTGGGAGCAGTACTTC. As protein: CASSPRDTWEQYF.